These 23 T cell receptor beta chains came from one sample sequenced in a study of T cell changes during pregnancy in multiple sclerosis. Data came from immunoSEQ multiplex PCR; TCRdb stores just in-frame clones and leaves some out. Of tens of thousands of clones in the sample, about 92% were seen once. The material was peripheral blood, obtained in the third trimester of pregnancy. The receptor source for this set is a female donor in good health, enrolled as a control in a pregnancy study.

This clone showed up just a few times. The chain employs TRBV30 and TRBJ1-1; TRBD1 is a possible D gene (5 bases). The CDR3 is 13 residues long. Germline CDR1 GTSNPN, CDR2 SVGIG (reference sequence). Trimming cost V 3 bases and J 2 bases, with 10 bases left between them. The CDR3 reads CAWRGRLNTEAFF. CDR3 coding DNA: TGTGCCTGGAGGGGGCGCCTTAACACTGAAGCTTTCTTT. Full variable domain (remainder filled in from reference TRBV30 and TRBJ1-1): SQTIHQWPATLVQPVGSPLSLECTVEGTSNPNLYWYRQAAGRGLQLLFYSVGIGQISSEVPQNLSASRPQDRQFILSSKKLLLSDSGFYLCAWRGRLNTEAFFGQGTRLTVV.

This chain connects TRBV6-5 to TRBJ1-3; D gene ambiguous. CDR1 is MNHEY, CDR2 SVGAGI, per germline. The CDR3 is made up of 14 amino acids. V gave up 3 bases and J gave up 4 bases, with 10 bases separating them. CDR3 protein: CASSYSREGNTIYF. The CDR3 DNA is TGTGCCAGCAGTTATTCCCGGGAGGGAAACACCATATATTTT.

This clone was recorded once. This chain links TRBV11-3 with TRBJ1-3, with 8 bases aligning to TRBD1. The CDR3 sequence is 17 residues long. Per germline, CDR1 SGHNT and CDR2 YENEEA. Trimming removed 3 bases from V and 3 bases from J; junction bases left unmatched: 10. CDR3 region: CASSFRGQGPNGNTIYF. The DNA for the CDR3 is TGTGCCAGCAGCTTCCGAGGACAGGGCCCTAATGGAAACACCATATATTTT.

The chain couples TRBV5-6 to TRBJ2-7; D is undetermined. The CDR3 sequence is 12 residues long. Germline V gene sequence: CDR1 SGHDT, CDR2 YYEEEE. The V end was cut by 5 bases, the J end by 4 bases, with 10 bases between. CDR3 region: CASSLNGYEQYF. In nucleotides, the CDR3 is TGTGCCAGCAGTCTTAACGGTTACGAGCAGTACTTC.

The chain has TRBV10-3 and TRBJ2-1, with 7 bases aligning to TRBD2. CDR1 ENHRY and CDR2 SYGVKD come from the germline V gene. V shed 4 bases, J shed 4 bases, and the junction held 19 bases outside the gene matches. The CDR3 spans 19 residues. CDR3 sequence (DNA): TGTGCCATCAGTGGACCCCCAGGCCAGCGGGGCGATGCGTACAATGAGCAGTTCTTC. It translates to CAISGPPGQRGDAYNEQFF.

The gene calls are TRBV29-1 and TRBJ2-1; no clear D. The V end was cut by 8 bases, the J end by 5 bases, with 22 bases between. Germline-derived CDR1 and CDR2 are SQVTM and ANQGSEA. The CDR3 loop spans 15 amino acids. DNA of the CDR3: TGCAGCTCCGATTTATTAGTCAGGAAAGACAATGAGCAGTTCTTC. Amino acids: CSSDLLVRKDNEQFF.

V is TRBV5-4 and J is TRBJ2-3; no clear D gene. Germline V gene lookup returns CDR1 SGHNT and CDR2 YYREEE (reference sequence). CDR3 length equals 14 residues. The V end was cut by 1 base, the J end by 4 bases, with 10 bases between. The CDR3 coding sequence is TGTGCCAGCAGCTTGCCCAGTCTCCCAGATACGCAGTATTTT. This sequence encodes CASSLPSLPDTQYF.

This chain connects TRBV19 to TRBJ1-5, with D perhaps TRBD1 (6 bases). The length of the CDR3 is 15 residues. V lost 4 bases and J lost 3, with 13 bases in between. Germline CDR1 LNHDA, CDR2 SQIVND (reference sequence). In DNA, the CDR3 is TGTGCCAGTAGTACGCCCGGGGACATCAATCAGCCCCAGCATTTT. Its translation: CASSTPGDINQPQHF. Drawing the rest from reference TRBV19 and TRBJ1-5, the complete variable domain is DGGITQSPKYLFRKEGQNVTLSCEQNLNHDAMYWYRQDPGQGLRLIYYSQIVNDFQKGDIAEGYSVSREKKESFPLTVTSAQKNPTAFYLCASSTPGDINQPQHFGDGTRLSIL.

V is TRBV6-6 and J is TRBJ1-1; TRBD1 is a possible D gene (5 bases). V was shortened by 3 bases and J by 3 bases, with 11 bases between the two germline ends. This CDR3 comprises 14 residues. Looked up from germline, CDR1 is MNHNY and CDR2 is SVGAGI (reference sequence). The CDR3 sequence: CASSYAQGDTEAFF. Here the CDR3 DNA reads TGTGCCAGCAGTTATGCCCAGGGCGACACTGAAGCTTTCTTT.

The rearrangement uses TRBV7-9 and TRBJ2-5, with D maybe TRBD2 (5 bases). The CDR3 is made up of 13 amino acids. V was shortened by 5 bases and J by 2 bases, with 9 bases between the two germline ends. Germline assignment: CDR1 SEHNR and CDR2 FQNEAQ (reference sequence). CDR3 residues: CASSRSEQETQYF. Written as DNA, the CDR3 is TGTGCCAGCAGCCGTAGCGAGCAAGAGACCCAGTACTTC.

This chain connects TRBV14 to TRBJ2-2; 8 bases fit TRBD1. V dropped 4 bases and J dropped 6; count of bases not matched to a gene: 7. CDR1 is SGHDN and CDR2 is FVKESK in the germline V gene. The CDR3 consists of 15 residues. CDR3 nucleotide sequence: TGTGCCAGCAGCCCCGGACAGGGTTACCCCGGGGAGCTGTTTTTT. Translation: CASSPGQGYPGELFF.

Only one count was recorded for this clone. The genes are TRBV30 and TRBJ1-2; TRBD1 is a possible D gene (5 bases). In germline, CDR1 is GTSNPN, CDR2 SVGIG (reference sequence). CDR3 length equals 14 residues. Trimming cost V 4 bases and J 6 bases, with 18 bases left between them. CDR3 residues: CAWNTAGRRDGYTF. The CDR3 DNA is TGTGCCTGGAATACCGCGGGGCGGAGGGATGGCTACACCTTC. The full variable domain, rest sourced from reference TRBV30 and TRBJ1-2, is SQTIHQWPATLVQPVGSPLSLECTVEGTSNPNLYWYRQAAGRGLQLLFYSVGIGQISSEVPQNLSASRPQDRQFILSSKKLLLSDSGFYLCAWNTAGRRDGYTFGSGTRLTVV.

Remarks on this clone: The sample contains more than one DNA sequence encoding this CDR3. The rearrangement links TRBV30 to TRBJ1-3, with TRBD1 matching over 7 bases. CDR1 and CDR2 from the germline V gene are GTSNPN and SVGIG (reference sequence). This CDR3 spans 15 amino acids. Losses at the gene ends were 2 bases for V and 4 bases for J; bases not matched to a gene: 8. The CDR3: CAWSRDSGSGNTIYF. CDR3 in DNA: TGTGCCTGGAGTAGGGACAGCGGCTCAGGAAACACCATATATTTT.

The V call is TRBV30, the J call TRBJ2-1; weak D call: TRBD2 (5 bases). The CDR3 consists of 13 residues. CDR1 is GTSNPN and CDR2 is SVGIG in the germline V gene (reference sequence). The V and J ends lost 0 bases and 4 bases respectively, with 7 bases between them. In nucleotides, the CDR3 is TGTGCCTGGAGTGTTGAGGGTTACAATGAGCAGTTCTTC. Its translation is CAWSVEGYNEQFF.

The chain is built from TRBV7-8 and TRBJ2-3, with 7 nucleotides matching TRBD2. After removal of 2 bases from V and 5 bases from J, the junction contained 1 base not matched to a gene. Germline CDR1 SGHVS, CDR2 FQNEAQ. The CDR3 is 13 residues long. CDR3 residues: CASSLWGGDTQYF. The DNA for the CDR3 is TGTGCCAGCAGCTTATGGGGGGGAGATACGCAGTATTTT.

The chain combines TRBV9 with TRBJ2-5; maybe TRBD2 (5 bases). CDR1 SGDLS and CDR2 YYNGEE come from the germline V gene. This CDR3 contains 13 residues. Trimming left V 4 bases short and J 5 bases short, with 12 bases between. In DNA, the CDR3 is TGTGCCAGCAGCTCGGCGGGTCGGGAGACCCAGTACTTC. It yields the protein CASSSAGRETQYF.

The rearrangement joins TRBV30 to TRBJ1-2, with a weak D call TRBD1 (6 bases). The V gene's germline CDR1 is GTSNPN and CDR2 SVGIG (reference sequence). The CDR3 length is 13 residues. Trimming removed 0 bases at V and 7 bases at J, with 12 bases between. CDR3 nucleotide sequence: TGTGCCTGGAGTGTCGTGGGGGCGGGTGGCTACACCTTC. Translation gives CAWSVVGAGGYTF. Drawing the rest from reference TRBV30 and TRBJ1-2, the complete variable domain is SQTIHQWPATLVQPVGSPLSLECTVEGTSNPNLYWYRQAAGRGLQLLFYSVGIGQISSEVPQNLSASRPQDRQFILSSKKLLLSDSGFYLCAWSVVGAGGYTFGSGTRLTVV.

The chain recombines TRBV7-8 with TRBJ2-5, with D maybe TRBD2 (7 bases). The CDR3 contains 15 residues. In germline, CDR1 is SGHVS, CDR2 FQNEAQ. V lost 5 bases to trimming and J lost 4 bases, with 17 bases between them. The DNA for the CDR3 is TGTGCCAGCAGCACGCAAAGGGGGGGCCCAGAGACCCAGTACTTC. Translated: CASSTQRGGPETQYF.

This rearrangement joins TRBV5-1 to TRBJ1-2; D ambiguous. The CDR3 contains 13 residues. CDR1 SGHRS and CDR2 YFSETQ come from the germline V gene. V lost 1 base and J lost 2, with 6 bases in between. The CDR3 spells CASSLTDNYGYTF. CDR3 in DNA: TGCGCCAGCAGCTTGACAGACAACTATGGCTACACCTTC.

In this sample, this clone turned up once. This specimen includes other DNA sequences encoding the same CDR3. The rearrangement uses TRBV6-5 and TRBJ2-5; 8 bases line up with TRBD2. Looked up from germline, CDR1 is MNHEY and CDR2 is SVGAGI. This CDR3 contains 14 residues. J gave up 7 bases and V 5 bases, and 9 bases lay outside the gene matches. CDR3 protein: CASSTPGGARTQYF. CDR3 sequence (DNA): TGTGCCAGCAGTACCCCGGGAGGGGCGAGGACCCAGTACTTC.

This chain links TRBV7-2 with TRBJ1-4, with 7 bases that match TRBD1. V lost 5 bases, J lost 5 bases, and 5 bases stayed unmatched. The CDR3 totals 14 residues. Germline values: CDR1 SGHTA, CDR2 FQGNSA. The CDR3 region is CASSRQGGNEKLFF. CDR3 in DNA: TGTGCCAGCAGCAGACAGGGAGGAAATGAAAAACTGTTTTTT.

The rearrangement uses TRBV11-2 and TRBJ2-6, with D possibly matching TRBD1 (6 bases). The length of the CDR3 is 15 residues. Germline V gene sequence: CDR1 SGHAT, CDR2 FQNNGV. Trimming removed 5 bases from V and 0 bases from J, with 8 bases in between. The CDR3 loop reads CASSEGGSGANVLTF. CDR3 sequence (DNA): TGTGCCAGCAGCGAAGGGGGCTCTGGGGCCAACGTCCTGACTTTC.

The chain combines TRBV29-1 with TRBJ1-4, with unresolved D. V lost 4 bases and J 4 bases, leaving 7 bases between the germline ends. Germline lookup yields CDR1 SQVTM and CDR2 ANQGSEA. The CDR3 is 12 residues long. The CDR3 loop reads CSVGGVNEKLFF. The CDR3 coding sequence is TGCAGCGTTGGGGGAGTTAATGAAAAACTGTTTTTT.